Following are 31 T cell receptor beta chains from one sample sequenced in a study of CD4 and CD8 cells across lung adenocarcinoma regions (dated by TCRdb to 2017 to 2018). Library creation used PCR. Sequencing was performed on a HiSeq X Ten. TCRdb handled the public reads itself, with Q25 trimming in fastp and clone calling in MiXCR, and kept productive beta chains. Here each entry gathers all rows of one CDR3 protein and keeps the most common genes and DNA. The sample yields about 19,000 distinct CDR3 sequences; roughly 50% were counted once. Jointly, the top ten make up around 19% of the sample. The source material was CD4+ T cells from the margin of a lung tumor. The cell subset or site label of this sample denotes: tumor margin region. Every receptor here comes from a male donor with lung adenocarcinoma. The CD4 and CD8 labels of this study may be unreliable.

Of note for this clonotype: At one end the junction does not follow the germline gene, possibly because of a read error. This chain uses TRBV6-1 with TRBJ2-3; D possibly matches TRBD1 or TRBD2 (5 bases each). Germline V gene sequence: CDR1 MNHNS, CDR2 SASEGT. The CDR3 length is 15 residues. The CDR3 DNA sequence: TGTGCCAGGGGAATCCGGGACCGGAGCAAAGAGACGCAGTACTTT. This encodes CARGIRDRSKETQYF.

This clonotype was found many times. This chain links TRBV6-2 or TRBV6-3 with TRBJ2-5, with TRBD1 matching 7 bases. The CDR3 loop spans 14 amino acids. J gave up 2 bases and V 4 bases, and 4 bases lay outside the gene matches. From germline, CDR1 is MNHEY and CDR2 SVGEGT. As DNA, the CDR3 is TGTGCCAGCAGTTCGGGACAGCTACAAGAGACCCAGTACTTC. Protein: CASSSGQLQETQYF.

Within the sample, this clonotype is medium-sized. The CDR3 loop reads CASSPSGNYNEQFF. CDR3 sequence (DNA): TGTGCCAGCAGTCCTAGCGGGAACTACAATGAGCAGTTCTTC. The gene calls are TRBV27 and TRBJ2-1; 9 bases fit TRBD2. CDR1 is MNHEY and CDR2 is SMNVEV in the germline V gene (reference sequence). The CDR3 length is 14 residues. V shed 5 bases and J 3 bases; nucleotides not matched to a gene: 2.

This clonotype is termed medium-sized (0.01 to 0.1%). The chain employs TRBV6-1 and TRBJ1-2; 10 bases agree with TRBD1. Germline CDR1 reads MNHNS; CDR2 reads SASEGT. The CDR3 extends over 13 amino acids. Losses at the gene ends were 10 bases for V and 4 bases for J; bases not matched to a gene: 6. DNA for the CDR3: TGTGCCACCGAGACAGGGGGCGGCTATGGCTACACCTTC. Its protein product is CATETGGGYGYTF.

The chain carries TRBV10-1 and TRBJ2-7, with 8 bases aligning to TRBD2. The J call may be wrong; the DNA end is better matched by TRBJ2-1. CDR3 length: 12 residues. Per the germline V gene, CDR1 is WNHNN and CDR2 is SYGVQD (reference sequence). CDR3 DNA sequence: TGCGCCAGCAGTGGGACGGGAGGGCCCCAGTTCTTC. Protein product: CASSGTGGPQFF.

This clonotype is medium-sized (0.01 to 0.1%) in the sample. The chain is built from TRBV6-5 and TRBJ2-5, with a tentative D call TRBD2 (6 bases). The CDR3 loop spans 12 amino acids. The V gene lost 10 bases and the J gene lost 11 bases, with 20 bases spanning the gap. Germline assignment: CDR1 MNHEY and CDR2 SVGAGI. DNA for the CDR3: TGTGCCACCGGACTGACTTCTCGGGAGCAGTACTTC. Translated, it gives CATGLTSREQYF.

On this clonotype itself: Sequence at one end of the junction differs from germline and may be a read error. The CDR3 loop is CASSERITQYF. In DNA form, the CDR3 reads TGTGCCAGCAGTGAAAGGATTACTCAGTACTTT. The chain joins TRBV25-1 to TRBJ2-3; D is ambiguous. Per the germline V gene, CDR1 is MGHDK and CDR2 is SYGVNS. There are 11 residues in the CDR3.

The CDR3 nucleotides are TGTGCCAGCAGTCCATTACAGGGTATGGTGAATGAGCAGTACTTC. Protein product: CASSPLQGMVNEQYF. The chain joins TRBV6-1 to TRBJ2-5; possibly TRBD1 for D (6 bases). Germline loops: CDR1 MNHNS, CDR2 SASEGT. Trimming removed 5 bases at V and 11 bases at J, with 24 bases between. The CDR3 spans 15 residues.

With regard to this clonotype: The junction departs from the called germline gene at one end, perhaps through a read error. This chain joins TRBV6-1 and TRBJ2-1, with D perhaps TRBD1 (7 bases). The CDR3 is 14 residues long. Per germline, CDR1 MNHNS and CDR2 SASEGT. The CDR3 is CASSVRENSRDSLF. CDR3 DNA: TGTGCCAGCAGTGTACGGGAGAATTCTAGGGACAGCCTCTTC.

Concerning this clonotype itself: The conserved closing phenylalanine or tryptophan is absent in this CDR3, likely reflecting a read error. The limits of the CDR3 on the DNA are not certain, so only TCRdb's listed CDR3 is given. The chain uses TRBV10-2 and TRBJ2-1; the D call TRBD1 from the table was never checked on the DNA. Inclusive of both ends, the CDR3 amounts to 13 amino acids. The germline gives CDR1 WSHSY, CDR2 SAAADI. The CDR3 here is CASSGVGQGVQWG.

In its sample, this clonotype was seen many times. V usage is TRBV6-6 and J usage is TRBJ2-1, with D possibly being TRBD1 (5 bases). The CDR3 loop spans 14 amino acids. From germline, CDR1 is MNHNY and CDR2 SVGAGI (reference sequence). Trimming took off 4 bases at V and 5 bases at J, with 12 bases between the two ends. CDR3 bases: TGTGCCAGCAGTTCGACCACAGGAAACAATGAGCAGTTCTTC. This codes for CASSSTTGNNEQFF.

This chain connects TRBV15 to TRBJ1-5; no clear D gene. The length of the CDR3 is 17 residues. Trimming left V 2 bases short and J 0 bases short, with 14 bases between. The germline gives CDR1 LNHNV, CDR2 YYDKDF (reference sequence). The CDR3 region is CATSRKGGTYSNQPQHF. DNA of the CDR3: TGTGCCACCAGCAGAAAAGGAGGAACTTATAGCAATCAGCCCCAGCATTTT.

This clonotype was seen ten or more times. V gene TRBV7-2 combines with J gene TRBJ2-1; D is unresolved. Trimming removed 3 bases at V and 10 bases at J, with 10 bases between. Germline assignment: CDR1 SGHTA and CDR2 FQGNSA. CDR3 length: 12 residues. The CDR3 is CASSFPPSEQFF. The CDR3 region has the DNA TGTGCCAGCAGCTTCCCCCCGAGCGAGCAGTTCTTC.

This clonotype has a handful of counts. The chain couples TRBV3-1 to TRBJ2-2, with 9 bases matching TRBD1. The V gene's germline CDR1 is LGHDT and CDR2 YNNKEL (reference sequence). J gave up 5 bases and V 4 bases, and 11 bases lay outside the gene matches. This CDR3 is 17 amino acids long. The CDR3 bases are TGTGCCAGCAGCCGGGGACAGGGAAGGTCAGGGACCGGGGAGCTGTTTTTT. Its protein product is CASSRGQGRSGTGELFF.

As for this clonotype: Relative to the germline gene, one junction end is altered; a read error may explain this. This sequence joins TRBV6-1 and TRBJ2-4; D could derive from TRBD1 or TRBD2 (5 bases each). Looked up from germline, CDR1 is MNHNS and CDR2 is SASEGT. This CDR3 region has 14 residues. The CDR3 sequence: CASTGLYPKDIQYF. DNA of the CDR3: TGTGCCAGCACGGGGCTGTACCCCAAAGACATTCAGTACTTC.

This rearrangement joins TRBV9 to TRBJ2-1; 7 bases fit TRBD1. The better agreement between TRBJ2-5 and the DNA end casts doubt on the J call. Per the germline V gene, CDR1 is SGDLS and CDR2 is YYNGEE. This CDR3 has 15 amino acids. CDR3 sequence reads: CASATGTVPRETQYF. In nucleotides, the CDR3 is TGTGCCAGCGCCACCGGGACAGTACCTCGGGAGACCCAGTACTTC.

The CDR3 here is CASRRLAAKDIQYF. DNA of the CDR3: TGCGCCAGCAGGCGGCTGGCAGCCAAAGATATTCAGTATTTT. The chain recombines TRBV10-2 with TRBJ2-4; D unclear. The J call may be wrong; the DNA end is better matched by TRBJ2-3. CDR1 and CDR2 from the germline V gene are WSHSY and SAAADI. The CDR3 runs to 14 residues.

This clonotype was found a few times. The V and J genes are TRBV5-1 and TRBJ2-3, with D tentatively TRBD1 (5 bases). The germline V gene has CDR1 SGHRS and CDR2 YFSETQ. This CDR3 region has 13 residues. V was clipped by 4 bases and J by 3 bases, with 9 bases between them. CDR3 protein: CASSQKGTDTQYF. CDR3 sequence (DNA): TGCGCCAGCAGCCAAAAGGGGACAGATACGCAGTATTTT.

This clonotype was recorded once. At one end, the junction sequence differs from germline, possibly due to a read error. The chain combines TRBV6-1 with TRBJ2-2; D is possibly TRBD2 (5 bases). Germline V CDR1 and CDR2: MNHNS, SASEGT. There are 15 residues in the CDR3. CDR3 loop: CARSLQAVSTGEQFF. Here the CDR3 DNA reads TGTGCCCGCAGCCTCCAGGCCGTGAGCACCGGGGAGCAGTTTTTT.

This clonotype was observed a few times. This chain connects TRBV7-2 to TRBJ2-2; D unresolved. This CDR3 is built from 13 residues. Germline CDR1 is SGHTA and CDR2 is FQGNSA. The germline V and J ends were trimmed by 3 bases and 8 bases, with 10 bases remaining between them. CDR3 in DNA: TGTGCCAGCAGCTTTTTTGGGCGGGGGGAGCTGTTTTTT. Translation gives CASSFFGRGELFF.

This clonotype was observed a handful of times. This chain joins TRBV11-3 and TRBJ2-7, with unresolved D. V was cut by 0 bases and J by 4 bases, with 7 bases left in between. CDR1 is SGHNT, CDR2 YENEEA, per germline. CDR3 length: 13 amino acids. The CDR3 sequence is CASSLDTIYEQYF. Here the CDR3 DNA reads TGTGCCAGCAGCTTAGACACCATTTACGAGCAGTACTTC.

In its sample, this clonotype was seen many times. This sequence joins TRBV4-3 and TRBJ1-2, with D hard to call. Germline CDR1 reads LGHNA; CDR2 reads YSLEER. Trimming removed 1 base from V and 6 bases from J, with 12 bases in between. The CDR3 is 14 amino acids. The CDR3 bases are TGCGCCAGCAGCCAAGTCCCCGGGGTGGATGGCTACACCTTC. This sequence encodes CASSQVPGVDGYTF.

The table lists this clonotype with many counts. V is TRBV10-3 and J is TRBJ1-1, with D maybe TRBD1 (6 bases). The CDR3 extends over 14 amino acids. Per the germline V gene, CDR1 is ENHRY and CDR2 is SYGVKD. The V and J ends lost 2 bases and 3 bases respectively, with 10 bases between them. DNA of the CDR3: TGTGCCATCAGTGAGGGGGGGCTGCACACTGAAGCTTTCTTT. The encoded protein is CAISEGGLHTEAFF.

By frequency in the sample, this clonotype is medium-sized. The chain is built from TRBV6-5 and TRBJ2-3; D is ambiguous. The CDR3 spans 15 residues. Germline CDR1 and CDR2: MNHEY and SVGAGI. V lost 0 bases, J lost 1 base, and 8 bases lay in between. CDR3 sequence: CASSYSRLGTDTQYF. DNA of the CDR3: TGTGCCAGCAGTTACTCGAGGCTTGGCACAGATACGCAGTATTTT.

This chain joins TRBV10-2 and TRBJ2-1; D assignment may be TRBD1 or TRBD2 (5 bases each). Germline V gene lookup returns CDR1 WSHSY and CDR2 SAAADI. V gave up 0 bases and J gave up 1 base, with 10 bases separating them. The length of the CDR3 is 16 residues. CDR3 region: CASSESRAGSYNEQFF. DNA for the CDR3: TGCGCCAGCAGTGAGTCGCGGGCAGGGTCCTACAATGAGCAGTTCTTC.

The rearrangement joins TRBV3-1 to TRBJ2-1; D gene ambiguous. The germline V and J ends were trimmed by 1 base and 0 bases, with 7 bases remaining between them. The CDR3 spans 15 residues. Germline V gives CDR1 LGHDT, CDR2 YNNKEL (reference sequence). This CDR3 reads CASSQGLISYNEQFF. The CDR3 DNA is TGTGCCAGCAGCCAAGGGTTGATCTCCTACAATGAGCAGTTCTTC.

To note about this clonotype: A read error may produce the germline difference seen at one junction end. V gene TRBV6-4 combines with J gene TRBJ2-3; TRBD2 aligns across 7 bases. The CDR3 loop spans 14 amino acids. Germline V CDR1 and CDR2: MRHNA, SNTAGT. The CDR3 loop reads CASSAGGNTDIQYF. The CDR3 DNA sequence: TGTGCCAGCAGTGCCGGGGGGAACACAGATATTCAGTACTTT.

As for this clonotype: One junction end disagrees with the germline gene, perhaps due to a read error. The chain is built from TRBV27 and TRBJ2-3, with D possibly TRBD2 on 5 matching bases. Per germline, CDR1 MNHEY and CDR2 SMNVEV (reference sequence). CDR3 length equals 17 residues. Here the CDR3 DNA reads TGTGCCAGCAGTCGTGGCCGGGTAGCGTCTGGCACAGACACGCAGTATTTT. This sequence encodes CASSRGRVASGTDTQYF.

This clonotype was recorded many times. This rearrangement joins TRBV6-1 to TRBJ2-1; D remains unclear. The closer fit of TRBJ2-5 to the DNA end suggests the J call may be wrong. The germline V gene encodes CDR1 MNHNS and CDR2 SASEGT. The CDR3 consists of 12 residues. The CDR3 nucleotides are TGTGCCAGCATGGGGTTAGGGGAGACCCAGTACTTC. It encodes CASMGLGETQYF.

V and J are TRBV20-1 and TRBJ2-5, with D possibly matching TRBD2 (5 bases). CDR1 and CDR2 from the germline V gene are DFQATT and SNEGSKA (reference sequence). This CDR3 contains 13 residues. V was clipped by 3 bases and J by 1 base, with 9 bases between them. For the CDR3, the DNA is TGCAGTGCTAGCCAAGCGGCCCAAGAGACCCAGTACTTC. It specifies CSASQAAQETQYF.

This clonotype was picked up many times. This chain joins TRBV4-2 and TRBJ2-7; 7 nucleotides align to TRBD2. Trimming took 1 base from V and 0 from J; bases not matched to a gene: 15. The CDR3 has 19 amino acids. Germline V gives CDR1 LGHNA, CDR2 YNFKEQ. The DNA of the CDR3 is TGTGCCAGCAGCCAAGGGGGGGGGAGGCTAGCGTCGGGCTCCTACGAGCAGTACTTC. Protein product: CASSQGGGRLASGSYEQYF.